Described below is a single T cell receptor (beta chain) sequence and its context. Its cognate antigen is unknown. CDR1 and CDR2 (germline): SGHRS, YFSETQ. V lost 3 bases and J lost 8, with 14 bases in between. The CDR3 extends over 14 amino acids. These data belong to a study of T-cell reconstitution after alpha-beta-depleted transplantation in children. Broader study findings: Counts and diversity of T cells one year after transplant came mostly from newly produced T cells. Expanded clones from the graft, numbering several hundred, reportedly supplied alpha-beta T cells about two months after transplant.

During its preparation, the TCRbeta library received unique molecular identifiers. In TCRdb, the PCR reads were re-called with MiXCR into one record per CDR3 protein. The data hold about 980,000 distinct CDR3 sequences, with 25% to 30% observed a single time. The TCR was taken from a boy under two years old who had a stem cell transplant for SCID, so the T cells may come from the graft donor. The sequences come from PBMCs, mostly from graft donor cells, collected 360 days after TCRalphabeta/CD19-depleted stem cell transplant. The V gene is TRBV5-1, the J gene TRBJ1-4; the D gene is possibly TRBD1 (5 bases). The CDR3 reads CASSWADTGEKLFF. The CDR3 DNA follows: TGCGCCAGCAGCTGGGCGGACACTGGAGAAAAACTGTTTTTT.